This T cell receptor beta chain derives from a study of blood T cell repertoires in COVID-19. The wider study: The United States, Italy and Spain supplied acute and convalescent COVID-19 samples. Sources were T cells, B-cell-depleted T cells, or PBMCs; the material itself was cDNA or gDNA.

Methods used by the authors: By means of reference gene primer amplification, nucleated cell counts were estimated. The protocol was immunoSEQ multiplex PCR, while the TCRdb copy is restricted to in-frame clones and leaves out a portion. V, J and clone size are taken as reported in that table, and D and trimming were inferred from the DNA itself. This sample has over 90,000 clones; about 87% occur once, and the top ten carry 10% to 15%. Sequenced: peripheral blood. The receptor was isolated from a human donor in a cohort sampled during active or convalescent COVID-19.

CDR3 DNA: TGTGCCAGCAGCTTGTTGGGAGTAGACTATGGCTACACCTTC. Its protein is CASSLLGVDYGYTF. This chain uses TRBV7-9 with TRBJ1-2; no reliable D call. CDR3 length equals 14 residues. Germline V gene data show CDR1 as SEHNR and CDR2 as FQNEAQ (reference sequence). The V gene lost 3 bases and the J gene lost 3 bases, with 11 bases spanning the gap.